These 31 T cell receptor beta chains came from one sample sequenced in a study of T cell clonality in common variable immunodeficiency. Produced via immunoSEQ multiplex PCR; TCRdb's table is partial and in-frame only. The sample yields tens of thousands of clones, without any singletons. Sequencing was done on a sample of peripheral blood mononuclear cells. The source is a person aged 18 to 70 in good health.

This clone was recorded at least ten times. The read ends 3 residues early relative to the CDR3; the germline J gene fills the gap. The chain joins TRBV5-5 to TRBJ2-1, with 9 bases aligning to TRBD2. Germline trimming cut 4 bases from V and 8 bases from J; bases unmatched to any gene: 7. Per germline, CDR1 SGHKS and CDR2 YYEKEE (reference sequence). The CDR3 length is 14 residues. The sequenced CDR3 bases are TGTGCCAGCAGCCCGATCCTAGCGGGACATGAG. Amino acid sequence: CASSPILAGHE. The full CDR3 protein is CASSPILAGHEQFF.

The table lists this clone with many counts. Sequencing ends 3 residues short of the CDR3 end; the germline J gene provides the rest. The genes are TRBV20-1 and TRBJ1-2; D might be TRBD1 (6 bases). CDR1 is DFQATT, CDR2 SNEGSKA, per germline (reference sequence). There are 12 residues in the CDR3. Trimming removed 3 bases from V and 7 bases from J, with 12 bases in between. The CDR3 here is CSASLGGRGYTF. Incomplete CDR3 DNA: TGCAGTGCTAGTCTGGGGGGGCGTGGC.

This clone was counted many times. CDR3 loop: CASSGRPSTEAFF. The part of the CDR3 DNA that was read is TGTGCCAGCAGTGGACGACCTAGCACTGAA. The chain recombines TRBV6-1 with TRBJ1-1, with D unresolved. The read stops 3 residues short of the end of the CDR3; the missing end is completed from the germline J gene. V lost 4 bases and J 4 bases, leaving 10 bases between the germline ends. CDR1 is MNHNS and CDR2 is SASEGT in the germline V gene. The CDR3 is 13 amino acids.

Ten or more counts support this clone. The missing CDR3 end, 3 residues past where the read stops, is filled in from the germline J gene. V gene TRBV7-2 combines with J gene TRBJ2-7; D is possibly TRBD2 (5 bases). Germline CDR1 is SGHTA and CDR2 is FQGNSA. The CDR3 totals 15 residues. V gave up 1 base and J gave up 6 bases, with 16 bases separating them. The CDR3 protein is CASSLVPAAGVEQYF. CDR3 DNA, as far as it was read: TGTGCCAGCAGCTTAGTACCAGCGGCGGGTGTCGAG.

This clone was detected ten times or more. The read ends 3 residues before the CDR3 terminus; that terminus is restored from the germline J gene. V usage is TRBV7-3 and J usage is TRBJ2-1; TRBD2 agrees at 14 bases. V shed 6 bases and J 9 bases; nucleotides not matched to a gene: 7. Germline CDR1 and CDR2: SGHTA and FQGTGA. The CDR3 is made up of 15 amino acids. CDR3 bases read: TGTGCCAGCAGTCCCGGGACTAGCGGGAGTGGTGAG. It translates to CASSPGTSGSGE. The whole CDR3 sequence reads CASSPGTSGSGEQFF. The full variable domain, rest sourced from reference TRBV7-3 and TRBJ2-1, is GAGVSQTPSNKVTEKGKYVELRCDPISGHTALYWYRQSLGQGPEFLIYFQGTGAADDSGLPNDRFFAVRPEGSVSTLKIQRTERGDSAVYLCASSPGTSGSGEQFFGPGTRLTVL.

This clone appeared a few times. The read ends 3 residues before the CDR3 terminus; that terminus is restored from the germline J gene. This chain connects TRBV7-9 to TRBJ1-1; 9 nucleotides align to TRBD1. Looked up from germline, CDR1 is SEHNR and CDR2 is FQNEAQ (reference sequence). The CDR3 has 15 amino acids. J lost 5 bases, V lost 5 bases, and 9 bases had no gene match. This chain's CDR3 is CASSPETGGGTEAFF. The CDR3 bases that were read are TGTGCCAGCAGCCCGGAGACAGGGGGAGGTACTGAA.

This clone has ten or more counts. The CDR3 end is not reached by the read, which stops 3 residues before it; the germline J gene fills it in. The chain joins TRBV5-1 to TRBJ2-3, with a tentative D call TRBD1 (5 bases). The CDR3 covers 15 residues. Trimming took off 4 bases at V and 5 bases at J, with 17 bases between the two ends. In germline, CDR1 is SGHRS, CDR2 YFSETQ. CDR3: CASSLGQGTEDTQYF. The part of the CDR3 DNA that was read is TGCGCCAGCAGCCTTGGACAAGGCACTGAAGATACG.

This clone was seen repeatedly, ten times or more. The missing CDR3 end, 3 residues past where the read stops, is filled in from the germline J gene. This sequence joins TRBV20-1 and TRBJ1-4; D gene unclear. CDR1 is DFQATT, CDR2 SNEGSKA, per germline (reference sequence). This CDR3 is built from 14 residues. Trimming removed 6 bases from V and 0 bases from J, with 11 bases in between. CDR3 loop: CSARRQPTNEKLFF. CDR3 DNA (partial): TGCAGTGCCAGACGACAACCAACTAATGAAAAA.

At least ten counts were recorded for this clone. The CDR3 end falls 3 residues outside the read, so it is completed with the germline J gene. The chain has TRBV18 and TRBJ1-1; 7 bases fit TRBD1. This CDR3 has 13 amino acids. The germline CDR1 and CDR2 sequences are KGHSH and LQKENI. The V and J ends lost 6 bases and 5 bases, in that order; junction bases with no gene match: 6. Here the CDR3 reads CASSLTGDTEAFF. Partial CDR3 DNA: TGTGCCAGCTCGCTAACAGGGGATACTGAA. Full variable domain (remainder filled in from reference TRBV18 and TRBJ1-1): NAGVMQNPRHLVRRRGQEARLRCSPMKGHSHVYWYRQLPEEGLKFMVYLQKENIIDESGMPKERFSAEFPKEGPSILRIQQVVRGDSAAYFCASSLTGDTEAFFGQGTRLTVV.

Ten or more counts support this clone. The CDR3 end falls 3 residues outside the read, so it is completed with the germline J gene. The J gene is TRBJ1-6, the V gene TRBV7-2, with D unclear. CDR1 and CDR2 (germline): SGHTA, FQGNSA. The CDR3 is 15 amino acids. Trimming removed 2 bases from V and 1 base from J, with 6 bases in between. The CDR3 loop is CASSLQASYNSPLHF. The part of the CDR3 DNA that was read is TGTGCCAGCAGCTTACAGGCATCCTATAATTCACCC.

This clone was seen at least ten times. The CDR3 end lies 3 residues beyond the end of the read and is filled in from the germline J gene. The chain uses TRBV20-1 and TRBJ1-3; 8 bases map to TRBD1. The CDR3 is 15 amino acids. Germline V lookup: CDR1 DFQATT, CDR2 SNEGSKA (reference sequence). The sequenced CDR3 bases are TGCAATCAATCCGGGACAGGCCTCTCTGGAAACACC. Protein: CNQSGTGLSGNT. The whole CDR3 protein reads CNQSGTGLSGNTIYF.

This clone was detected ten times or more. The CDR3 is cut off 3 residues early in the read; its end comes from the germline J gene. The chain combines TRBV2 with TRBJ2-6; no clear D. CDR1 and CDR2 (germline): SNHLY, FYNNEI. This CDR3 contains 13 residues. Between the trimmed V and J ends, which lost 2 bases and 4 bases, there was a span of 3 bases. The sequenced part of the CDR3 DNA is TGTGCCAGCAGTGAACAAGGGGCCAACGTC. This gives the protein CASSEQGANV. The full CDR3 sequence reads CASSEQGANVLTF.

This clone was seen repeatedly, ten times or more. The observed sequence ends 3 residues before the CDR3 terminus, with the missing tail filled in from the germline J gene. The chain uses TRBV7-2 and TRBJ2-6; D ambiguous. The V and J ends lost 6 bases and 10 bases respectively, with 13 bases between them. Germline assignment: CDR1 SGHTA and CDR2 FQGNSA. The CDR3 has 13 amino acids. The CDR3 sequence: CASRLPVENVLTF. CDR3 DNA, as far as it was read: TGTGCCAGCAGATTGCCCGTAGAGAACGTC. Variable domain in full (rest from reference TRBV7-2 and TRBJ2-6): GAGVSQSPSNKVTEKGKDVELRCDPISGHTALYWYRQSLGQGLEFLIYFQGNSAPDKSGLPSDRFSAERTGGSVSTLTIQRTQQEDSAVYLCASRLPVENVLTFGAGSRLTVL.

This clone appeared many times. The read halts 3 residues ahead of the CDR3 end, with the missing end drawn from the germline J gene. This rearrangement joins TRBV20-1 to TRBJ2-1, with TRBD2 as a possible D gene (6 bases). This CDR3 contains 14 residues. V was pared by 6 bases and J by 4 bases, with 16 bases between. Germline V lookup: CDR1 DFQATT, CDR2 SNEGSKA (reference sequence). The CDR3 sequence is CSAGGPRGYNEQFF. The sequenced CDR3 bases are TGCAGTGCCGGGGGACCCCGCGGTTACAATGAG.

This clone has a count of ten or more. The read comes to an end 3 residues before the CDR3 does, leaving the germline J gene to fill in the end. The chain employs TRBV29-1 and TRBJ1-4; D possibly corresponds to TRBD1 (6 bases). Trimming took 4 bases from V and 7 from J, leaving 10 bases between them. The CDR3 is 12 amino acids. Looked up from germline, CDR1 is SQVTM and CDR2 is ANQGSEA. The CDR3 spells CSVGRGREKLFF. The CDR3 bases that were read are TGCAGCGTTGGCAGGGGACGTGAAAAA.

A few counts support this clone. Being one base from a much bigger clone, this may be a read error. The observed sequence ends 3 residues before the CDR3 terminus, with the missing tail filled in from the germline J gene. The chain joins TRBV5-1 to TRBJ2-7; 8 bases align to TRBD1. CDR3 size: 15 residues. Losses at the gene ends were 6 bases for V and 1 base for J; bases not matched to a gene: 9. Germline lookup yields CDR1 SGHRS and CDR2 YFSETQ. The CDR3 DNA, read in part, is TGCGCCAGCATTTTAGGGACAGGAACGTCCTACGAG. It codes for CASILGTGTSYE. The CDR3 reads in full as CASILGTGTSYEQYF.

This clone appeared many times. The CDR3 end lies 3 residues beyond the end of the read and is filled in from the germline J gene. The chain carries TRBV5-4 and TRBJ2-5; no reliable D call. Germline V gene sequence: CDR1 SGHNT, CDR2 YYREEE (reference sequence). Trimming took off 5 bases at V and 5 bases at J, with 13 bases between the two ends. The CDR3 is made up of 13 amino acids. The covered CDR3 bases are TGTGCCAGCAGACGTTTAGGCGGCGAGACC. Translating it yields CASRRLGGET. The CDR3 in its entirety is CASRRLGGETQYF.

Ten or more counts support this clone. The read terminates 3 residues ahead of where the CDR3 ends, so the germline J gene completes it. The rearrangement uses TRBV20-1 and TRBJ1-2, with 9 bases that match TRBD1. The length of the CDR3 is 16 residues. The V segment lost 5 bases and the J segment 0 bases; nucleotides outside the gene matches: 10. In germline, CDR1 is DFQATT, CDR2 SNEGSKA (reference sequence). CDR3 DNA (partial): TGCAGTGCTTCCGGGACAGGGATGCCTGCTAACTATGGC. It encodes CSASGTGMPANYG. The CDR3 in its entirety is CSASGTGMPANYGYTF.

This clone was counted ten times or more. Coverage ceases 3 residues before the CDR3 finishes, and the germline J gene fills in the end. The V call is TRBV29-1, the J call TRBJ1-5; 8 nucleotides match TRBD1. The germline CDR1 and CDR2 sequences are SQVTM and ANQGSEA. J gave up 6 bases and V 6 bases, and 10 bases lay outside the gene matches. The CDR3 sequence is 14 residues long. Incomplete CDR3 DNA: TGCAGCGTAAAGGACAGGGCCGAGGGTCAGCCC. It specifies CSVKDRAEGQP. The entire CDR3 reads CSVKDRAEGQPQHF.

This clone was observed many times. The CDR3 sequence: CASSLGAGDYGYTF. CDR3 bases read: TGTGCCAGCAGCTTAGGGGCAGGGGACTATGGC. The chain recombines TRBV7-9 with TRBJ1-2; D perhaps matches TRBD1 (6 bases). With the read ending 3 residues before the CDR3 end, the germline J gene is used to fill in that end. Germline CDR1 is SEHNR and CDR2 is FQNEAQ (reference sequence). The V gene lost 1 base and the J gene lost 3 bases, with 9 bases spanning the gap. The CDR3 length is 14 residues.

This clone was found many times. The CDR3 region is CASTGTGSTNVLTF. The covered CDR3 bases are TGTGCCAGCACTGGGACAGGGAGTACCAACGTC. The rearrangement links TRBV2 to TRBJ2-6, with 9 bases that match TRBD1. Coverage ceases 3 residues before the CDR3 finishes, and the germline J gene fills in the end. V lost 7 bases and J lost 8; bases outside the gene matches: 6. Germline CDR1 reads SNHLY; CDR2 reads FYNNEI. The CDR3 is made up of 14 amino acids.

In this sample, this clone turned up many times. The CDR3 end lies 3 residues beyond the end of the read and is filled in from the germline J gene. V is TRBV6-2 or TRBV6-3 and J is TRBJ1-5; TRBD1 matches at 7 bases. V shed 4 bases and J 4 bases; nucleotides not matched to a gene: 7. The length of the CDR3 is 15 residues. Germline CDR1 and CDR2: MNHEY and SVGEGT. CDR3: CASSSWDSLNQPQHF. The sequenced part of the CDR3 DNA is TGTGCCAGCAGTTCATGGGACAGCTTAAATCAGCCC.

This clone was counted many times. Read sequence stops 3 residues before the CDR3 end, and the germline J gene provides the missing end. The chain uses TRBV19 and TRBJ1-1; no clear D gene. The CDR3 covers 14 residues. The V and J ends lost 1 base and 2 bases respectively, with 8 bases between them. Germline-derived CDR1 and CDR2 are LNHDA and SQIVND (reference sequence). Here the CDR3 reads CASSIAGSNTEAFF. CDR3 DNA, as far as it was read: TGTGCCAGTAGTATAGCGGGGAGCAACACTGAA.

The sample holds many counts of this clone. The read terminates 3 residues ahead of where the CDR3 ends, so the germline J gene completes it. V gene TRBV20-1 combines with J gene TRBJ2-7; TRBD1 matches 10 bases. CDR1 is DFQATT and CDR2 is SNEGSKA in the germline V gene (reference sequence). Trimming at V came to 1 base and at J to 3 bases, leaving 3 bases not matched to a gene. This CDR3 has 14 amino acids. Here the CDR3 reads CSARADRGHYEQYF. Incomplete CDR3 DNA: TGCAGTGCTAGAGCCGACAGGGGGCACTACGAG.

This clone has ten or more counts. The read ends 3 residues before the CDR3 terminus; that terminus is restored from the germline J gene. The chain joins TRBV18 to TRBJ2-1; 7 nucleotides agree with TRBD1. Per the germline V gene, CDR1 is KGHSH and CDR2 is LQKENI. This CDR3 is built from 16 residues. Unmatched junction bases numbered 12, after V lost 3 bases and J lost 7 bases. CDR3: CASSPARRQGTNEQFF. The DNA read from the CDR3 is TGTGCCAGCTCACCTGCGAGAAGACAGGGAACGAATGAG.

The sample holds a few counts of this clone. Read sequence stops 3 residues before the CDR3 end, and the germline J gene provides the missing end. The V call is TRBV2, the J call TRBJ2-3, with 8 nucleotides matching TRBD1. The CDR3 runs 15 residues. Germline V gene lookup returns CDR1 SNHLY and CDR2 FYNNEI. CDR3 DNA (partial): TGTGCCAGCAGTGATCTTCGGACAGGGATACAGACG. Amino acids: CASSDLRTGIQT. The entire CDR3 protein reads CASSDLRTGIQTQYF.

This clone has a count of ten or more. The read gets to within 3 residues of the CDR3 end, and the germline J gene fills in the rest. The chain carries TRBV6-2 or TRBV6-3 and TRBJ1-5, with 10 bases fitting TRBD1. The CDR3 spans 15 residues. The V and J ends lost 6 bases and 6 bases, in that order; junction bases with no gene match: 8. Germline CDR1 reads MNHEY; CDR2 reads SVGEGT. CDR3 DNA (partial): TGTGCCAGCAGATTGCCGGGACAGGGGAGTCAGCCC. As protein: CASRLPGQGSQP. The CDR3 in full is CASRLPGQGSQPQHF.

The table lists this clone with many counts. The sequence runs out 3 residues before the end of the CDR3; the remainder is reconstructed from the germline J gene. The chain recombines TRBV28 with TRBJ2-3; possibly TRBD2 for D (6 bases). The V gene's germline CDR1 is MDHEN and CDR2 SYDVKM. V lost 7 bases to trimming and J lost 2 bases, with 13 bases between them. The CDR3 consists of 14 residues. CDR3: CASIGTSLTDTQYF. The sequenced part of the CDR3 DNA is TGTGCCAGCATCGGGACTTCACTCACAGATACG.

This clone was seen only a few times. Possible read error: a much larger clone is one base away. The read ends 3 residues before the CDR3 terminus; that terminus is restored from the germline J gene. The chain employs TRBV6-1 and TRBJ2-3; no clear D. CDR1 is MNHNS, CDR2 SASEGT, per germline. This CDR3 region has 14 residues. CDR3 sequence: CASSEEGRNQPQYF. Incomplete CDR3 DNA: TGTGCCAGCAGTGAAGAGGGCAGAAATCAGCCG.

This clone was seen repeatedly, ten times or more. The CDR3 goes on 3 residues after the read ends, and that part is filled in from the germline J gene. The J gene is TRBJ2-2, the V gene TRBV5-1, with 7 bases aligning to TRBD1. V lost 3 bases, J lost 0 bases, and 5 bases stayed unmatched. This CDR3 has 16 amino acids. CDR1 is SGHRS, CDR2 YFSETQ, per germline. The covered CDR3 bases are TGCGCCAGCAGCTCCGGACAGGCCGCGAACACCGGGGAG. Its protein is CASSSGQAANTGE. The CDR3, in full, reads CASSSGQAANTGELFF. Variable domain in full (rest from reference TRBV5-1 and TRBJ2-2): KAGVTQTPRYLIKTRGQQVTLSCSPISGHRSVSWYQQTPGQGLQFLFEYFSETQRNKGNFPGRFSGRQFSNSRSEMNVSTLELGDSALYLCASSSGQAANTGELFFGEGSRLTVL.

This clone was counted at least ten times. The CDR3 extends 3 residues past the end of the read, so its final part is completed from the germline J gene. This sequence joins TRBV28 and TRBJ2-1; TRBD1 matches 7 bases. The CDR3 is 15 amino acids. V was pared by 2 bases and J by 2 bases, with 3 bases of the junction left unmatched. Per the germline V gene, CDR1 is MDHEN and CDR2 is SYDVKM. The chain's CDR3 is CASSLRQGAYNEQFF. The CDR3 DNA, read in part, is TGTGCCAGCAGTTTAAGGCAGGGGGCCTACAATGAG.